The 28 T cell receptor beta chains reported below all come from one sample, sequenced in a study of blood T cell repertoires in COVID-19. Profiling relied on immunoSEQ multiplex PCR, and the TCRdb table lists in-frame clones only, not all of them. The sample consists of around 30,000 clones, around 93% of them appearing once. The sample consisted of peripheral blood. Receptors originate from a human donor in a cohort sampled during active COVID-19.

The J gene is TRBJ2-1, the V gene TRBV4-1, with TRBD2 matching over 12 bases. This CDR3 has 15 amino acids. Trimming removed 4 bases from V and 7 bases from J; junction bases left unmatched: 5. Germline assignment: CDR1 MGHRA and CDR2 YSYEKL. This chain's CDR3 is CASSRLGLAGNEQFF. In nucleotides, the CDR3 is TGCGCCAGCAGCCGGCTCGGACTAGCGGGGAATGAGCAGTTCTTC.

The chain uses TRBV4-1 and TRBJ1-6, with a tentative D call TRBD1 (5 bases). Germline CDR1 reads MGHRA; CDR2 reads YSYEKL. This CDR3 spans 14 amino acids. V lost 2 bases to trimming and J lost 10 bases, with 12 bases between them. DNA of the CDR3: TGCGCCAGCAGCCAAAGCAGGGCGTCCTCACCCCTCCACTTT. Amino acid sequence: CASSQSRASSPLHF.

The rearrangement joins TRBV27 to TRBJ1-5, with D unresolved. This CDR3 comprises 15 residues. Germline V gene data show CDR1 as MNHEY and CDR2 as SMNVEV (reference sequence). With 0 bases removed from V and 4 bases from J, the gap between germline ends came to 10 bases. CDR3 coding DNA: TGTGCCAGCAGTTTATCCGACGGAGGAAATCAGCCCCAGCATTTT. It codes for CASSLSDGGNQPQHF.

The gene calls are TRBV7-2 and TRBJ2-3; D is uncertain. The germline gives CDR1 SGHTA, CDR2 FQGNSA. V lost 0 bases and J 0 bases, leaving 7 bases between the germline ends. The CDR3 loop spans 15 amino acids. The CDR3 DNA follows: TGTGCCAGCAGCTTAGCAGCGTACAGCACAGATACGCAGTATTTT. Protein product: CASSLAAYSTDTQYF.

The chain has TRBV5-1 and TRBJ1-2; tentative D call: TRBD1 (5 bases). V gave up 3 bases and J gave up 0 bases, with 9 bases separating them. This CDR3 contains 14 residues. Germline CDR1 is SGHRS and CDR2 is YFSETQ. The CDR3 sequence: CASSSTGANYGYTF. The CDR3 bases are TGCGCCAGCAGCTCCACAGGTGCTAACTATGGCTACACCTTC.

This chain uses TRBV13 with TRBJ2-5, with 10 bases aligning to TRBD2. CDR1 is PRHDT, CDR2 FYEKMQ, per germline (reference sequence). V lost 5 bases and J lost 5; bases outside the gene matches: 8. The CDR3 covers 15 residues. The CDR3 nucleotides read TGTGCCAGCAGCGCTAGCGGGAGTGAGGAGGAGACCCAGTACTTC. It specifies CASSASGSEEETQYF.

The chain is built from TRBV7-9 and TRBJ1-4, with D possibly matching TRBD1 (6 bases). CDR1 and CDR2 from the germline V gene are SEHNR and FQNEAQ (reference sequence). Trimming removed 5 bases from V and 11 bases from J, with 15 bases in between. This CDR3 is 13 amino acids long. The CDR3 spells CASSATGLGKLFF. Here the CDR3 DNA reads TGTGCCAGCAGCGCAACAGGGTTGGGGAAACTGTTTTTT.

This chain connects TRBV10-3 to TRBJ1-5; 10 nucleotides match TRBD1. From germline, CDR1 is ENHRY and CDR2 SYGVKD. CDR3 size: 14 residues. V dropped 6 bases and J dropped 9; count of bases not matched to a gene: 8. Written as DNA, the CDR3 is TGTGCCATCAGCAGGGGACAGGGGACGGGGCCCCAGCATTTT. The encoded protein is CAISRGQGTGPQHF.

The V gene is TRBV2, the J gene TRBJ2-7; unclear D gene. The CDR3 loop spans 12 amino acids. V shed 1 base and J shed 9 bases, with 10 bases lying between them. The V gene's germline CDR1 is SNHLY and CDR2 FYNNEI. Written as DNA, the CDR3 is TGTGCCAGCAGTGAAGGAAGTCGAGGGCAGTACGTC. This sequence encodes CASSEGSRGQYV.

V and J are TRBV7-2 and TRBJ2-2, with 7 bases matching TRBD1. V was clipped by 8 bases and J by 5 bases; unmatched bases: 8. Germline V gives CDR1 SGHTA, CDR2 FQGNSA. The CDR3 consists of 14 residues. The CDR3 here is CASETGYETGELFF. The CDR3 coding sequence is TGTGCCAGCGAGACAGGGTATGAGACCGGGGAGCTGTTTTTT.

The CDR3 reads CASSVQGADTQYF. The CDR3 nucleotides read TGTGCCAGTAGTGTACAGGGGGCAGATACGCAGTATTTT. The chain recombines TRBV19 with TRBJ2-3, with 8 bases that match TRBD1. V lost 5 bases to trimming and J lost 4 bases; unmatched junction nucleotides: 2. Germline V gives CDR1 LNHDA, CDR2 SQIVND (reference sequence). This CDR3 region has 13 residues.

The chain uses TRBV18 and TRBJ2-7; D might be TRBD1 (8 bases). V was shortened by 5 bases and J by 0 bases, with 14 bases between the two germline ends. The CDR3 loop spans 15 amino acids. Per the germline V gene, CDR1 is KGHSH and CDR2 is LQKENI. The CDR3 region is CASSGTTGGSYEQYV. The DNA for the CDR3 is TGTGCCAGCTCAGGGACTACAGGGGGCTCCTACGAGCAGTACGTC.

This chain joins TRBV5-1 and TRBJ1-2; D remains ambiguous. V lost 2 bases and J 1 base, leaving 9 bases between the germline ends. The CDR3 is 14 amino acids. Germline V gene sequence: CDR1 SGHRS, CDR2 YFSETQ. The CDR3, as DNA: TGCGCCAGCAGCTTAGAGCATAGTAACTATGGCTACACCTTC. Its protein is CASSLEHSNYGYTF.

The gene calls are TRBV19 and TRBJ1-5, with TRBD1 matching 9 bases. V dropped 4 bases and J dropped 4; count of bases not matched to a gene: 14. The CDR3 loop spans 18 amino acids. Germline assignment: CDR1 LNHDA and CDR2 SQIVND (reference sequence). The CDR3 DNA is TGTGCCAGTAGTACACTACCCTGGGACAGGGCTCCTAATCAGCCCCAGCATTTT. Protein sequence: CASSTLPWDRAPNQPQHF.

The V call is TRBV11-3, the J call TRBJ2-1, with a weak D call TRBD1 (6 bases). The CDR3 is made up of 15 amino acids. V was cut by 1 base and J by 8 bases, with 15 bases left in between. Germline assignment: CDR1 SGHNT and CDR2 YENEEA. CDR3 in amino acids: CASSLVGQGIDEQFF. The CDR3 DNA is TGTGCCAGCAGCTTAGTAGGGCAGGGGATCGATGAGCAGTTCTTC.

The V call is TRBV5-4, the J call TRBJ2-3, with D unclear. Trimming took 3 bases from V and 2 from J, leaving 13 bases between them. The CDR3 is 15 residues long. Germline V gene sequence: CDR1 SGHNT, CDR2 YYREEE (reference sequence). The CDR3 region has the DNA TGTGCCAGCAGCTCGCTAGAGGAACCCACAGATACGCAGTATTTT. Residues: CASSSLEEPTDTQYF.

The chain recombines TRBV29-1 with TRBJ1-2; 7 nucleotides align to TRBD1. CDR1 is SQVTM and CDR2 is ANQGSEA in the germline V gene. This CDR3 has 12 amino acids. J gave up 1 base and V 8 bases, and 4 bases lay outside the gene matches. The CDR3 nucleotides are TGCAGCCATCGACAGGGTAACTATGGCTACACCTTC. Translated, it gives CSHRQGNYGYTF.

This clone was counted a few times. The chain carries TRBV19 and TRBJ1-5; D gene unclear. CDR3 length: 14 amino acids. The V gene's germline CDR1 is LNHDA and CDR2 SQIVND (reference sequence). With 2 bases removed from V and 10 bases from J, the gap between germline ends came to 15 bases. Here the CDR3 reads CASSIISGELPQHF. The CDR3 coding sequence is TGTGCCAGTAGTATAATATCAGGTGAATTACCCCAGCATTTT.

The chain carries TRBV11-2 and TRBJ2-5; D unclear. The V gene lost 5 bases and the J gene lost 1 base, with 8 bases spanning the gap. This CDR3 comprises 13 residues. The germline CDR1 and CDR2 sequences are SGHAT and FQNNGV. The CDR3 DNA reads TGTGCCAGCAGCACTTACCCCCAAGAGACCCAGTACTTC. Amino acids: CASSTYPQETQYF.

As concerns this clone: A junction end diverges from the germline sequence, so it may reflect a read error. This CDR3 reads CASRLADFSIF. The CDR3 nucleotides read TGTGCCAGCAGGTTGGCGGACTTTTCAATCTTC. The chain employs TRBV7-9 and TRBJ2-1, with D possibly being TRBD2 (5 bases). The germline V gene has CDR1 SEHNR and CDR2 FQNEAQ (reference sequence). CDR3 length equals 11 residues.

This rearrangement joins TRBV19 to TRBJ1-3, with D possibly matching TRBD1 (6 bases). V gave up 4 bases and J gave up 2 bases, with 15 bases separating them. The CDR3 has 16 amino acids. Looked up from germline, CDR1 is LNHDA and CDR2 is SQIVND (reference sequence). The CDR3 loop reads CASSTPPTGTGNTIYF. Here the CDR3 DNA reads TGTGCCAGTAGTACCCCCCCGACAGGTACTGGAAACACCATATATTTT.

This clone was counted between two and nine times. V gene TRBV6-6 combines with J gene TRBJ1-2, with a tentative D call TRBD1 (5 bases). CDR1 and CDR2 (germline): MNHNY, SVGAGI (reference sequence). V dropped 7 bases and J dropped 8 bases, with 17 bases sitting between them. CDR3 length equals 13 residues. The CDR3 protein is CASTPRGGGGYTF. The CDR3, as DNA: TGTGCCAGCACCCCCCGGGGGGGAGGGGGCTACACCTTC.

The chain has TRBV29-1 and TRBJ2-6; the D gene is possibly TRBD1 (6 bases). This CDR3 is 17 amino acids long. V was trimmed by 1 base and J by 3 bases, leaving 16 bases between them. Per germline, CDR1 SQVTM and CDR2 ANQGSEA. The CDR3 region has the DNA TGCAGCGTTGAAGGTTTCTGGGCAGGGGATGGGGCCAACGTCCTGACTTTC. It specifies CSVEGFWAGDGANVLTF. Using reference TRBV29-1 and TRBJ2-6 for the parts outside the CDR3, the full variable domain is SAVISQKPSRDICQRGTSLTIQCQVDSQVTMMFWYRQQPGQSLTLIATANQGSEATYESGFVIDKFPISRPNLTFSTLTVSNMSPEDSSIYLCSVEGFWAGDGANVLTFGAGSRLTVL.

The chain has TRBV7-8 and TRBJ2-3; 8 positions agree with TRBD2. With 5 bases clipped from V and 2 bases from J, the junction kept 12 bases outside the gene matches. The CDR3 extends over 17 amino acids. Germline CDR1 reads SGHVS; CDR2 reads FQNEAQ. The CDR3 DNA sequence: TGTGCCAGCAGCCCCCGGCTAGCGGGCGGGTACACAGATACGCAGTATTTT. Its translation is CASSPRLAGGYTDTQYF.

This chain connects TRBV19 to TRBJ1-2; tentative D call: TRBD1 (5 bases). The CDR3 is 17 amino acids. Trimming removed 5 bases from V and 5 bases from J, with 24 bases in between. Germline V gene lookup returns CDR1 LNHDA and CDR2 SQIVND (reference sequence). Here the CDR3 reads CASSPLGGGPSLYGYTF. CDR3 bases: TGTGCCAGTAGTCCCCTGGGCGGGGGTCCCTCCCTATATGGCTACACCTTC.

This chain connects TRBV4-2 to TRBJ2-3, with 8 bases aligning to TRBD2. Germline V CDR1 and CDR2: LGHNA, YNFKEQ. Trimming removed 1 base from V and 1 base from J; junction bases left unmatched: 4. CDR3 length: 16 residues. As DNA, the CDR3 is TGTGCCAGCAGCCAAGGGGTTAGCGGGGGCACAGATACGCAGTATTTT. Protein sequence: CASSQGVSGGTDTQYF.

The gene calls are TRBV19 and TRBJ2-1, with D possibly matching TRBD2 (6 bases). This CDR3 is built from 15 residues. Germline CDR1 and CDR2: LNHDA and SQIVND (reference sequence). Trimming took off 0 bases at V and 8 bases at J, with 14 bases between the two ends. The DNA for the CDR3 is TGTGCCAGTAGTATAGATCCGGGAGTTAAGGATGAGCAGTTCTTC. Translation gives CASSIDPGVKDEQFF. The entire variable domain, with the rest obtained from reference TRBV19 and TRBJ2-1, is as follows: DGGITQSPKYLFRKEGQNVTLSCEQNLNHDAMYWYRQDPGQGLRLIYYSQIVNDFQKGDIAEGYSVSREKKESFPLTVTSAQKNPTAFYLCASSIDPGVKDEQFFGPGTRLTVL.

This clone has only a few counts. The chain carries TRBV6-5 and TRBJ1-1; a possible D gene is TRBD1 (5 bases). V was clipped by 0 bases and J by 5 bases, with 10 bases between them. CDR3 length: 14 residues. CDR1 MNHEY and CDR2 SVGAGI come from the germline V gene. The CDR3 protein is CASSYSVRVTEAFF. In DNA form, the CDR3 reads TGTGCCAGCAGTTACTCGGTCAGGGTTACTGAAGCTTTCTTT.